The present T cell receptor beta chain was sequenced within a study of T-cell reconstitution after alpha-beta-depleted transplantation in children. TCRbeta library construction was performed incorporating unique molecular identifiers. TCRdb independently ran MiXCR on the PCR reads; one entry per CDR3 protein. Here the sample spans 600,000 to 700,000 distinct CDR3 sequences, roughly 13% being singletons. This clonotype occurred a few times. Its antigen is still unknown. Overall study findings and caveats: From newly produced T cells came most of the T-cell counts and diversity one year after transplant. Reported findings indicate that, about two months after transplant, alpha-beta T cells came from several hundred expanded clones, which were derived from non-depleted graft cells. Diversity of TCRbeta at day 60 was high in some patients, arising from surviving recipient T cells and thymic progenitors.

The J segment lost 4 bases and the V segment lost 5 bases, leaving 10 bases of the junction unmatched. CDR1 is SGHAT and CDR2 is FQNNGV in the germline V gene. The length of the CDR3 is 19 residues. This receptor was obtained from a girl aged 2 to 9 with congenital amegakaryocytic thrombocytopenia, due to receive a stem cell transplant. The specimen was PBMCs, collected before TCRalphabeta/CD19-depleted stem cell transplant. The chain carries TRBV11-2 and TRBJ2-2, with 16 positions matching TRBD2. This CDR3 is CASSPQGLAGGFGTGELFF. CDR3 in DNA: TGTGCCAGCAGCCCCCAGGGACTAGCGGGAGGGTTTGGCACCGGGGAGCTGTTTTTT.